This T cell receptor (beta chain) stems from a study of T cells in Graves' hyperthyroidism and ophthalmopathy. Study background: Peripheral blood was obtained at initial diagnosis, preceding any treatment.

This clonotype came up many times. Newly diagnosed patients aged 18 to 65 had hyperthyroidism of under 2 months' duration. Orbital computed tomography, thyroid ultrasound, serum thyroxine and TRAb, and clinical symptoms together informed the diagnoses. The source of the PBMCs was about 10 ml of fresh peripheral blood. The TCR beta CDR3 regions underwent amplification using RNA transcripts as the source. HTBI primers were the set used in a first-round RT-PCR of the TCR CDR3. One entry per CDR3 protein results from TCRdb running MiXCR on the multiplex PCR reads. The repertoire includes about 300,000 distinct CDR3 sequences, less than 30% of them detected once, and approximately 30% sits in the top ten. Looked up from germline, CDR1 is SGHNT and CDR2 is YENEEA. The CDR3 has 15 residues. Trimming removed 2 bases from V and 4 bases from J; junction bases left unmatched: 3.

Input material: blood. The genes are TRBV11-3 and TRBJ2-5; 11 bases fit TRBD2. This TCR was recovered from a man aged 40-55 years with Graves' hyperthyroidism that later progressed to Graves' ophthalmopathy. This chain's CDR3 is CASSLLAGGGETQYF. In DNA form, the CDR3 reads TGTGCCAGCAGCTTACTAGCGGGAGGCGGAGAGACCCAGTACTTC. The variable domain in full, with the rest retrieved from reference TRBV11-3 and TRBJ2-5, is EAGVVQSPRYKIIEKKQPVAFWCNPISGHNTLYWYLQNLGQGPELLIRYENEEAVDDSQLPKDRFSAERLKGVDSTLKIQPAELGDSAVYLCASSLLAGGGETQYFGPGTRLLVL.